The next 18 T cell receptor beta chains were all read from a single sample in a study of T cells after yellow fever vaccination. One entry per CDR3 protein, called by TCRdb with MiXCR from the 5' RACE reads. The data hold approximately 110,000 distinct CDR3 sequences, with more than 6.5% observed a single time. This specimen was CD4+ T cells sorted from PBMCs, taken about 10 days after the first yellow fever vaccination. The receptors stem from a man aged 18 to 29 who received the YFV17D yellow fever vaccine.

The rearrangement links TRBV28 to TRBJ2-5; 12 positions match TRBD2. Germline V CDR1 and CDR2: MDHEN, SYDVKM. The V segment lost 1 base and the J segment 7 bases; nucleotides outside the gene matches: 7. The CDR3 is made up of 16 amino acids. CDR3 region: CASSLLTSGGRGTQYF. DNA of the CDR3: TGTGCCAGCAGTTTATTGACTAGCGGGGGAAGAGGGACCCAGTACTTC.

This clonotype was counted at least ten times. The rearrangement uses TRBV5-1 and TRBJ1-1; 9 positions agree with TRBD1. The CDR3 is 16 amino acids. The germline V gene has CDR1 SGHRS and CDR2 YFSETQ. The V segment lost 3 bases and the J segment 1 base; nucleotides outside the gene matches: 7. The CDR3, as DNA: TGCGCCAGCAGCTCCCCCTGGGGACAGGGGAACACTGAAGCTTTCTTT. Protein: CASSSPWGQGNTEAFF. The full variable domain, completed using reference TRBV5-1 and TRBJ1-1, is KAGVTQTPRYLIKTRGQQVTLSCSPISGHRSVSWYQQTPGQGLQFLFEYFSETQRNKGNFPGRFSGRQFSNSRSEMNVSTLELGDSALYLCASSSPWGQGNTEAFFGQGTRLTVV.

This clonotype was seen at least ten times. This chain links TRBV29-1 with TRBJ1-2; 8 positions agree with TRBD1. Trimming cost V 3 bases and J 5 bases; bases outside gene matches: 8. The CDR3 runs 14 residues. Germline assignment: CDR1 SQVTM and CDR2 ANQGSEA. In DNA form, the CDR3 reads TGCAGCGTTGAGGCGACAGGGGTAGGATATGGCTACACCTTC. Amino acid sequence: CSVEATGVGYGYTF.

This clonotype was seen at least ten times. CDR3 in amino acids: CASSQGTYEQYF. Here the CDR3 DNA reads TGTGCCAGCAGCCAGGGTACCTACGAGCAGTACTTC. This chain uses TRBV6-1 with TRBJ2-7; a weak D match, TRBD1 (5 bases). The length of the CDR3 is 12 residues. The germline gives CDR1 MNHNS, CDR2 SASEGT. V gave up 6 bases and J gave up 2 bases, with 8 bases separating them.

In this sample, this clonotype turned up many times. The chain links TRBV20-1 to TRBJ2-1; D gene unclear. V was trimmed by 2 bases and J by 4 bases, leaving 12 bases between them. Germline CDR1 reads DFQATT; CDR2 reads SNEGSKA (reference sequence). The CDR3 is 14 amino acids. The CDR3 spells CSARPTDGYNEQFF. The CDR3 coding sequence is TGCAGTGCTAGACCTACCGACGGGTACAATGAGCAGTTCTTC.

J is TRBJ2-3 and V is TRBV12-3 or TRBV12-4; 9 positions match TRBD2. The length of the CDR3 is 16 residues. J gave up 4 bases and V 2 bases, and 7 bases lay outside the gene matches. In nucleotides, the CDR3 is TGTGCCAGCAGTTTACCCCGCGGGGGGGCCGCAGATACGCAGTATTTT. Translated, it gives CASSLPRGGAADTQYF.

This clonotype came up many times. The V and J genes are TRBV18 and TRBJ2-1; D may correspond to TRBD1 or TRBD2 (5 bases each). The germline V gene has CDR1 KGHSH and CDR2 LQKENI. This CDR3 is 13 amino acids long. V lost 4 bases, J lost 6 bases, and 10 bases lay in between. CDR3 sequence: CASSQSGGNEQFF. The CDR3 nucleotides are TGTGCCAGCTCACAGAGTGGGGGCAATGAGCAGTTCTTC.

This clonotype was seen many times. The gene calls are TRBV5-6 and TRBJ1-1; the D gene is possibly TRBD1 (6 bases). The CDR3 loop spans 14 amino acids. Germline CDR1 and CDR2: SGHDT and YYEEEE. Trimming cost V 4 bases and J 3 bases, with 13 bases left between them. CDR3 DNA sequence: TGTGCCAGCAGCCGCCGGGGGCCGGACACTGAAGCTTTCTTT. The encoded protein is CASSRRGPDTEAFF.

In its sample, this clonotype was seen many times. This chain links TRBV3-1 with TRBJ2-3, with 9 bases matching TRBD2. V dropped 9 bases and J dropped 4; count of bases not matched to a gene: 5. The CDR3 loop spans 13 amino acids. The germline gives CDR1 LGHDT, CDR2 YNNKEL (reference sequence). The CDR3 DNA is TGTGCCAGACCAGCGGGGGGAGCAGATACGCAGTATTTT. Translation gives CARPAGGADTQYF.

The sample holds many counts of this clonotype. The chain recombines TRBV2 with TRBJ1-1; no clear D. V was cut by 2 bases and J by 5 bases, with 9 bases left in between. This CDR3 contains 13 residues. Germline lookup yields CDR1 SNHLY and CDR2 FYNNEI. DNA for the CDR3: TGTGCCAGCAGTGAAAGGGTCATAACTGAAGCTTTCTTT. Translated: CASSERVITEAFF.

This clonotype has at least ten counts. The chain joins TRBV7-3 to TRBJ1-1, with 8 nucleotides matching TRBD1. Trimming took 5 bases from V and 1 from J; bases not matched to a gene: 3. CDR3 length: 14 residues. The germline CDR1 and CDR2 sequences are SGHTA and FQGTGA. The CDR3 DNA sequence: TGTGCCAGCAGCGTCGGACAGGGGAACACTGAAGCTTTCTTT. As protein: CASSVGQGNTEAFF.

This rearrangement joins TRBV2 to TRBJ1-2; D ambiguous. V was shortened by 7 bases and J by 8 bases, with 17 bases between the two germline ends. There are 13 residues in the CDR3. Germline values: CDR1 SNHLY, CDR2 FYNNEI. The DNA of the CDR3 is TGTGCCAGCACCTTGCGAAGGGATACGGGCTACACCTTC. The encoded protein is CASTLRRDTGYTF.

This clonotype showed up many times. CDR3 in amino acids: CASKLQGATTEAFF. CDR3 DNA sequence: TGTGCCAGCAAACTACAGGGGGCTACCACTGAAGCTTTCTTT. The V and J genes are TRBV6-1 and TRBJ1-1; 9 bases are shared with TRBD1. The germline V gene has CDR1 MNHNS and CDR2 SASEGT. The CDR3 runs 14 residues. V shed 7 bases and J 4 bases; nucleotides not matched to a gene: 7.

The V gene is TRBV7-2, the J gene TRBJ2-2; maybe TRBD2 (6 bases). The V and J ends lost 7 bases and 5 bases respectively, with 14 bases between them. Germline CDR1 and CDR2: SGHTA and FQGNSA. This CDR3 is built from 14 residues. The CDR3 reads CASKERVTTGELFF. The CDR3 DNA reads as TGTGCCAGCAAAGAGCGGGTGACGACCGGGGAGCTGTTTTTT.

This clonotype has ten or more counts. J is TRBJ2-3 and V is TRBV4-1; D call uncertain. V was shortened by 1 base and J by 5 bases, with 10 bases between the two germline ends. This CDR3 has 14 amino acids. Per the germline V gene, CDR1 is MGHRA and CDR2 is YSYEKL. CDR3 loop: CASSQGLAVDTQYF. The CDR3 DNA sequence: TGCGCCAGCAGCCAAGGACTGGCAGTAGATACGCAGTATTTT.

The chain has TRBV19 and TRBJ1-3; D call uncertain. Trimming stripped 5 bases from V and 5 bases from J, with 19 bases between. This CDR3 is built from 16 residues. Germline CDR1 is LNHDA and CDR2 is SQIVND (reference sequence). CDR3 protein: CASSPVDSLLRNTIYF. The DNA for the CDR3 is TGTGCCAGTAGTCCCGTGGACTCTCTGTTGAGAAACACCATATATTTT. The variable domain in full, completed from reference TRBV19 and TRBJ1-3, reads DGGITQSPKYLFRKEGQNVTLSCEQNLNHDAMYWYRQDPGQGLRLIYYSQIVNDFQKGDIAEGYSVSREKKESFPLTVTSAQKNPTAFYLCASSPVDSLLRNTIYFGEGSWLTVV.

This clonotype was detected many times. This rearrangement joins TRBV11-2 to TRBJ2-1, with D possibly called TRBD1 or TRBD2 (5 bases each). V was shortened by 5 bases and J by 2 bases, with 13 bases between the two germline ends. Germline CDR1 is SGHAT and CDR2 is FQNNGV. CDR3 length: 15 residues. The CDR3, as DNA: TGTGCCAGCAGCGACTATGGGGGTACCTACAATGAGCAGTTCTTC. Translation: CASSDYGGTYNEQFF.

For this clonotype: Given a much more abundant clone one base away, this may be a read error. This chain links TRBV5-1 with TRBJ2-5; TRBD2 aligns across 8 bases. The CDR3 is made up of 16 amino acids. Per germline, CDR1 SGHRS and CDR2 YFSETQ. The CDR3 coding sequence is TGCGACAGCAGCCTAGTGCGGGGGGCCTACGGGGAGACCCAGTACTTC. This codes for CDSSLVRGAYGETQYF.